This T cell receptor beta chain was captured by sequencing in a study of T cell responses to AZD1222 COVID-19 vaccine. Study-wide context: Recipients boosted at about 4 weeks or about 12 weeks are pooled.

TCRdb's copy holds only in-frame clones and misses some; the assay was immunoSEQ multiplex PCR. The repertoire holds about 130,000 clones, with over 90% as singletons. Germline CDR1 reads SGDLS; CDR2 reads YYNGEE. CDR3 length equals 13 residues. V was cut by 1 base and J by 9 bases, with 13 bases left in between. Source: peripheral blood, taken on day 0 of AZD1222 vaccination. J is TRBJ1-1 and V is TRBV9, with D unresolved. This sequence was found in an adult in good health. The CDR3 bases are TGTGCCAGCAGCGTATCCGAGGGCCTGAAAGCTTTCTTT. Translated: CASSVSEGLKAFF. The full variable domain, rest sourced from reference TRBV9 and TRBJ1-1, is DSGVTQTPKHLITATGQRVTLRCSPRSGDLSVYWYQQSLDQGLQFLIQYYNGEERAKGNILERFSAQQFPDLHSELNLSSLELGDSALYFCASSVSEGLKAFFGQGTRLTVV.